Included here is one T cell receptor beta chain sequence, with context. Its antigen specificity is not known. No much larger clonotype is one base removed from it; base qualities were not supplied. The data originate from a study of T cell changes during pregnancy in multiple sclerosis (dated by TCRdb to about 2019). Study-wide context: Changes in the T cell repertoire over the course of pregnancy were examined in this study in women with multiple sclerosis.

Library creation used the immunoSEQ multiplex PCR assay. In its TCRdb copy, this immuneACCESS table keeps in-frame sequences only and misses some clones. Where compared with another copy, unresolved V genes explain less than half of these, and the others have no known cause. The sample table lists around 85,000 clones, roughly nine tenths of them with a count of one. Around 3.3% of the sample rests with the top ten. Relative to germline, V is missing 1 base and J is missing 8 bases, with 1 base of the junction outside any gene match. The CDR3 runs 13 amino acids, cysteine and phenylalanine included. The read is trimmed to its CDR3 DNA, 39 bases read in frame from base 1. The germline V gene specifies SGHAT as CDR1 and FQNNGV as CDR2.

The sample in question was PBMCs, obtained in the first trimester of pregnancy. The chain is encoded by TRBV11-2 joined to TRBJ2-3, with 9 central nucleotides matching TRBD2. This clonotype was obtained from a female donor in good health, serving as a control in a pregnancy study. Some clones in this sample may be carry-over from other donors' samples. CDR3 loop: CASSLGAGGTQYF. The nucleotides read TGTGCCAGCAGCTTAGGAGCGGGGGGTACGCAGTATTTT.